This T cell receptor (beta chain) was identified in a study of cytomegalovirus exposure and HLA in healthy donors. Study-level results: Association of some 18,000 TCR beta sequences with HLA alleles was found at 0.05 false discovery rate in a later analysis. Later analysis reportedly placed an Asian-associated ancestry cluster below the roughly 670-donor mean in N-insertions.

The PCR employed 60 Vbeta primers together with 13 Jbeta primers. Under the authors' procedure: Some 80 million unique TCR beta chains, 9 million to 11 million shared, were counted in a later analysis. Data came from immunoSEQ multiplex PCR; TCRdb stores just in-frame clones and leaves some out. V, J and clone size are taken as reported in that table, and D and trimming were inferred from the DNA itself. This table has some 90,000 clones, just over 75% appearing once. As for this clone: As yet, its antigen is unknown.

Sequencing used PBMCs. The sequence derives from a man aged 25-40 years in good health and CMV-seronegative.

The CDR3 here is CASSEFEAEVTIQYF. DNA for the CDR3: TGTGCCAGCAGTGAGTTTGAGGCAGAGGTGACCATTCAGTACTTC. The chain combines TRBV2 with TRBJ2-4; D is unresolved. The CDR3 sequence is 15 residues long. The germline V gene encodes CDR1 SNHLY and CDR2 FYNNEI. Trimming removed 3 bases at V and 9 bases at J, with 18 bases between.